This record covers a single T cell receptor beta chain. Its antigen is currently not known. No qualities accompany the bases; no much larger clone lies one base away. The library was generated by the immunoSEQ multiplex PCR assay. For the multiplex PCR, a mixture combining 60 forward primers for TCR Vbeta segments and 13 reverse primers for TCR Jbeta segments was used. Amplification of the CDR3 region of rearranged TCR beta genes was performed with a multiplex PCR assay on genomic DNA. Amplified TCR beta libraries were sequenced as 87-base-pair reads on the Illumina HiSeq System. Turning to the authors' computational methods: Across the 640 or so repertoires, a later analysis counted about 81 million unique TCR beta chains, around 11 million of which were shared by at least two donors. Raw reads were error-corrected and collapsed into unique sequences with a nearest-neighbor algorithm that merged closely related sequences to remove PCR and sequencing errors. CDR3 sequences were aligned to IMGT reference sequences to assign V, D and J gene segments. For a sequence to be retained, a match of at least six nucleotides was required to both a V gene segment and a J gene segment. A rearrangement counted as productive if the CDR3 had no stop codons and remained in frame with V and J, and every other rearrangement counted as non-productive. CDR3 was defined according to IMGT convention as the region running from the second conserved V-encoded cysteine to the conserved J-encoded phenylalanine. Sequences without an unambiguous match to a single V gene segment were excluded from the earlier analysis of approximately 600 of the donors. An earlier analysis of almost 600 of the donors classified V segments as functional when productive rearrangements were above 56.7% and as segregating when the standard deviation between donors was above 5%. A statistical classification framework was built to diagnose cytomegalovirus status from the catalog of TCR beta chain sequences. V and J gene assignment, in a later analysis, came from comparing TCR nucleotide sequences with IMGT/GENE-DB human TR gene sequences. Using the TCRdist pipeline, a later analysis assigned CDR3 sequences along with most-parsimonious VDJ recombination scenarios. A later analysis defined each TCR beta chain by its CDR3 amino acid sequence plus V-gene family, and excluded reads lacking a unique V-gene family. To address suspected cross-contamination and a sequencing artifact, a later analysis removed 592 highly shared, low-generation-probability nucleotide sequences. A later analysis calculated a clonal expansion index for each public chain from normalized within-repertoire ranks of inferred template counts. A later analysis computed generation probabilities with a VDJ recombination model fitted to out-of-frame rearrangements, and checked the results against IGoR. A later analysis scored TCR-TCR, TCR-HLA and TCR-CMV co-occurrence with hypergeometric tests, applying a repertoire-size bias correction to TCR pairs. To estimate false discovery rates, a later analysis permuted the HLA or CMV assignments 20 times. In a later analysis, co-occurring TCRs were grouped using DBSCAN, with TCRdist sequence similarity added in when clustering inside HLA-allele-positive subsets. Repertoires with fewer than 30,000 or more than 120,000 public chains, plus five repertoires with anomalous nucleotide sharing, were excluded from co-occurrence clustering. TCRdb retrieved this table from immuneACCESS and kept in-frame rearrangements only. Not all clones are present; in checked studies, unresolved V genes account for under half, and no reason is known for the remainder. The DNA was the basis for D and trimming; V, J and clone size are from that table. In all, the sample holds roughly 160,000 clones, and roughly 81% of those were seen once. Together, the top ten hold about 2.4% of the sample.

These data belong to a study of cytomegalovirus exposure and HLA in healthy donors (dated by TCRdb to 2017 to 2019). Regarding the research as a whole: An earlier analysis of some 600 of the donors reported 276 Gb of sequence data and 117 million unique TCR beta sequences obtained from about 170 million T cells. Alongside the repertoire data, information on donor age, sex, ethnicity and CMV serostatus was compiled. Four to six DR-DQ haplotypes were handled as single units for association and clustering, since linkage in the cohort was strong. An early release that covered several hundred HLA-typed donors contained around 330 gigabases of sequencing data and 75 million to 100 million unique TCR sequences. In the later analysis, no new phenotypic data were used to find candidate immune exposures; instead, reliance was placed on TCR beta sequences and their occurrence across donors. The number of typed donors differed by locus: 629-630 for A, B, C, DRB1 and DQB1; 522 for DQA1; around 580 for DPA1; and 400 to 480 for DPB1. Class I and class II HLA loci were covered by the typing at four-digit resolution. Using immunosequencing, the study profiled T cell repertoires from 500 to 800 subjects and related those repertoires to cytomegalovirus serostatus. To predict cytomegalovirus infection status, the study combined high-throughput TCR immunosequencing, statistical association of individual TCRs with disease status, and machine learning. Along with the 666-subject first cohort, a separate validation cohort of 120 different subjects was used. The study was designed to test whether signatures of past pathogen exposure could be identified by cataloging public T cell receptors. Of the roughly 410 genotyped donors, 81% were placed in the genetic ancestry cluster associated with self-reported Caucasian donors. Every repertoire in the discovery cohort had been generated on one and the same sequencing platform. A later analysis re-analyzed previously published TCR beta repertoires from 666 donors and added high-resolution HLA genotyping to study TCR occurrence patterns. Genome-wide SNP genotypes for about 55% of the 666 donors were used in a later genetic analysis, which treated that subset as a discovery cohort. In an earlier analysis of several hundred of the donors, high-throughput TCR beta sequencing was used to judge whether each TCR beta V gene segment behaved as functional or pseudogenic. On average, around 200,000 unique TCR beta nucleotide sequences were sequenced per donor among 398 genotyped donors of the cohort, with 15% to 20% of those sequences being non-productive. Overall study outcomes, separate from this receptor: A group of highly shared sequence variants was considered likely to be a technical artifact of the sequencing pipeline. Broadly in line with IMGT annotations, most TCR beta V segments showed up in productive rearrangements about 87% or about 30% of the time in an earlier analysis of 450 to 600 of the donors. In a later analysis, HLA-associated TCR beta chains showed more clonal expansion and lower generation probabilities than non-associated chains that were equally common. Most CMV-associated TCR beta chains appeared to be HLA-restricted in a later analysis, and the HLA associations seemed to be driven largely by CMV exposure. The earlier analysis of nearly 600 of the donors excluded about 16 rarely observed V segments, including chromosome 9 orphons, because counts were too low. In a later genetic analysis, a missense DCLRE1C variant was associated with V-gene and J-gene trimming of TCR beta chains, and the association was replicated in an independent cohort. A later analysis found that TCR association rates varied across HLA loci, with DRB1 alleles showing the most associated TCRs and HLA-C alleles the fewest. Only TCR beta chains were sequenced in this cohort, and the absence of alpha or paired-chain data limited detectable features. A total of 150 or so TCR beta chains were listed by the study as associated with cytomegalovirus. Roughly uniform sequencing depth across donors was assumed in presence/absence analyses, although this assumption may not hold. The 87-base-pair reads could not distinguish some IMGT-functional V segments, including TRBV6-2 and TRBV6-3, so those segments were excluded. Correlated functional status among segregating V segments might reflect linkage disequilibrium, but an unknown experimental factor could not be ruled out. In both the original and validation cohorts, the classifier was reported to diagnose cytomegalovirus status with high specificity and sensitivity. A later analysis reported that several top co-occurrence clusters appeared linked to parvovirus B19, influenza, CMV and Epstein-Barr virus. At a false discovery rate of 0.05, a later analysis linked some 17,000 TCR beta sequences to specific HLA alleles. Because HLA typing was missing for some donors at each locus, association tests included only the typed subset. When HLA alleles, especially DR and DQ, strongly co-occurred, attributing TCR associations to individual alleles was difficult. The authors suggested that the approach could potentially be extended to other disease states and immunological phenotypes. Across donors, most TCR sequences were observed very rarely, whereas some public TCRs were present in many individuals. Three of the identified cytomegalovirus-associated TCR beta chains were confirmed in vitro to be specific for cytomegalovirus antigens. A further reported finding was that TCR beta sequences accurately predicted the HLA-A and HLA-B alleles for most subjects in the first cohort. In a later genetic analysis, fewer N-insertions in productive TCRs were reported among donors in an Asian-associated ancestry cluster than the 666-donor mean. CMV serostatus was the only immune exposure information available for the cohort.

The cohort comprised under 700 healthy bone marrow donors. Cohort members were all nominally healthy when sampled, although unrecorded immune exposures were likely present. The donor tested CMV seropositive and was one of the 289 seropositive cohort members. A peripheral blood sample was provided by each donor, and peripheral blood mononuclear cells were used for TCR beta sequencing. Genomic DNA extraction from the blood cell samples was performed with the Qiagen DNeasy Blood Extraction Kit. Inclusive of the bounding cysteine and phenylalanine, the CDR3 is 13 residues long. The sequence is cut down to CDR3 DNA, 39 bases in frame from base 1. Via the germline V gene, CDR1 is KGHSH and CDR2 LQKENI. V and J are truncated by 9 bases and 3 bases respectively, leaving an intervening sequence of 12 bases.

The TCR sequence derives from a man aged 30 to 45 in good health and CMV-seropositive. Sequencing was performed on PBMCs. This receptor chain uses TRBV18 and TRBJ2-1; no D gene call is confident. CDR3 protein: CASSVAFYNEQFF. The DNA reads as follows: TGTGCCAGTTCAGTGGCCTTCTACAATGAGCAGTTCTTC.